A selection of T cell receptor beta chains follows, all from one sample in a study of T cell repertoires in cytomegalovirus infection. Via MiXCR, TCRdb re-called the reads, giving one row per CDR3 protein. The top ten clones hold approximately 13% of a sample with around 530,000 distinct CDR3 sequences, more than 20% of them seen once. Sequenced input: PBMCs. The origin of the receptors is a human donor in good health (CMV status not recorded). Some clones in this sample may be carry-over from other donors' samples. The CDR3 runs from the conserved cysteine through the conserved F or W. A D gene is named only where the DNA matches it firmly. Size is omitted from some rows. Given values are once, few, many or a class for expanded clones.

TRBD1	15	TRBV24-1	TRBJ2-1	.	CATSARTGGYNEQFF	TGTGCCACCAGTGCCCGGACAGGGGGCTACAATGAGCAGTTCTTC
.	15	TRBV28	TRBJ2-4	.	CASSFGIEDKNIQYF	TGTGCCAGCAGTTTTGGGATAGAGGACAAAAACATTCAGTACTTC
TRBD2	16	TRBV4-1	TRBJ2-7	.	CASRSGTSGRWYEQYF	TGCGCCAGCAGGAGTGGGACTAGCGGGAGGTGGTACGAGCAGTACTTC
TRBD2	15	TRBV6-2/TRBV6-3	TRBJ2-1	.	CASSQLAGVIGEQFF	TGTGCCAGCAGTCAACTAGCGGGAGTAATCGGTGAGCAGTTCTTC
TRBD2	15	TRBV6-5	TRBJ2-3	few	CASSYDGRAGDTQYF	TGTGCCAGCAGTTACGACGGGAGGGCCGGAGATACGCAGTATTTT
.	14	TRBV9	TRBJ1-5	.	CASSDDYGNQPQHF	TGTGCCAGCAGCGATGATTACGGCAATCAGCCCCAGCATTTT
.	13	TRBV28	TRBJ1-6	few	CASSRLTDSPLHF	TGTGCCAGCAGTCGCCTAACGGATTCACCCCTCCACTTT
TRBD2	16	TRBV18	TRBJ2-3	.	CASSPLLAGAVDTQYF	TGTGCCAGCTCACCCTTACTAGCGGGAGCTGTAGATACGCAGTATTTT
.	15	TRBV7-3	TRBJ2-1	few	CASSRFGGGGDEQFF	TGTGCCAGCAGCCGCTTTGGGGGGGGCGGGGATGAGCAGTTCTTC
.	14	TRBV4-1	TRBJ1-2	.	CASSQEGPKYGYTF	TGCGCCAGCAGCCAAGAAGGACCTAAGTATGGCTACACCTTC
.	15	TRBV7-9	TRBJ1-3	few	CASSALGSPGNTIYF	TGTGCCAGCAGCGCGTTGGGGTCTCCTGGAAACACCATATATTTT
.	13	TRBV5-6	TRBJ1-4	few	CASSTDGNEKLFF	TGTGCCAGCAGCACCGACGGAAATGAAAAACTGTTTTTT
.	16	TRBV7-2	TRBJ2-2	many	CASSPSGTVQAGELFF	TGTGCCAGCAGTCCTAGTGGTACAGTACAGGCCGGGGAGCTGTTTTTT
TRBD2	20	TRBV7-2	TRBJ2-7	many	CASSLASRLAGGGNSYEQYF	TGTGCCAGCAGCTTAGCTTCCAGACTAGCGGGAGGTGGAAACTCCTACGAGCAGTACTTC
TRBD1	13	TRBV28	TRBJ2-2	few	CASGTGVFGELFF	TGTGCCAGCGGTACAGGGGTTTTCGGGGAGCTGTTTTTT
TRBD2	17	TRBV12-3/TRBV12-4	TRBJ2-5	.	CASRHATGTRNQETQYF	TGTGCCAGCAGACATGCTACCGGGACTAGGAACCAAGAGACCCAGTACTTC
.	15	TRBV7-2	TRBJ1-5	many	CASSLRGSSNQPQHF	TGTGCCAGCAGCTTACGGGGATCCAGCAATCAGCCCCAGCATTTT
.	13	TRBV28	TRBJ1-5	many	CASSFTTRAGEHF	TGTGCCAGCAGTTTTACCACTCGCGCAGGGGAGCATTTT
TRBD1	14	TRBV2	TRBJ2-7	.	CADSPGTGFGEQYF	TGTGCCGACTCTCCCGGGACAGGGTTCGGGGAGCAGTACTTC
.	14	TRBV10-3	TRBJ2-1	.	CATLEEGAYNEQFF	TGTGCCACATTAGAGGAGGGAGCCTACAATGAGCAGTTCTTC
.	14	TRBV29-1	TRBJ2-5	.	CSVSLGQAGGTQYF	TGCAGCGTCAGCCTCGGACAGGCCGGGGGGACCCAGTACTTC
TRBD2	17	TRBV6-2/TRBV6-3	TRBJ2-1	.	CASSSGTSGTSYNEQFF	TGTGCCAGCAGTTCAGGGACTAGCGGGACGTCCTACAATGAGCAGTTCTTC
.	16	TRBV28	TRBJ2-5	few	CASSDHVGSRVETQYF	TGTGCCAGCAGTGACCACGTGGGTAGCCGAGTAGAGACCCAGTACTTC
TRBD1	16	TRBV4-3	TRBJ2-7	many	CASSQVFGTGGYEQYF	TGCGCCAGCAGCCAAGTATTCGGGACAGGGGGCTACGAGCAGTACTTC
TRBD1	13	TRBV7-6	TRBJ2-2	few	CASSFTGAGELFF	TGTGCCAGCAGTTTCACAGGGGCCGGGGAGCTGTTTTTT
TRBD1	14	TRBV11-2	TRBJ1-1	many	CASSLYPARGYAFF	TGTGCCAGCAGCTTATACCCGGCCAGGGGGTATGCTTTCTTT
.	17	TRBV12-3/TRBV12-4	TRBJ2-1	few	CASSLGGAETTYNEQFF	TGTGCCAGCAGTTTAGGAGGTGCAGAGACTACCTACAATGAGCAGTTCTTC